The rows below give T cell receptor beta chains drawn from one sample of a study of Graves' ophthalmopathy and Graves' hyperthyroidism. TCRdb ran MiXCR on the multiplex PCR reads and lists one entry per CDR3 protein. Of more than 550,000 distinct CDR3 sequences in the sample, over 40% were seen once. Material: peripheral blood. These receptors originate from an adult man with Graves' ophthalmopathy. CDR3s include the opening cysteine and the closing phenylalanine or tryptophan. A D gene is named only where the DNA matches it firmly. Not every row has a clone size; where given, it reads once, few, many or a size class.

TRBV4-2	TRBJ1-5	-	TRBD1	TGTGCCAGCAGCCAATTTGGGCAGGGGGAGATTCAGCCCCAGCATTTT	CASSQFGQGEIQPQHF
TRBV29-1	TRBJ1-2	-	-	TGCAGCCAACCACAGAACTATGGCTACACCTTC	CSQPQNYGYTF
TRBV29-1	TRBJ1-4	-	TRBD1	TGCAGCGTTGAACGGACAGGGGGAGGGGAAAAACTGTTTTTT	CSVERTGGGEKLFF
TRBV20-1	TRBJ2-5	many	-	TGCAGTGCTAGAGGTCCAATTCAGGAGACCCAGTACTTC	CSARGPIQETQYF
TRBV25-1	TRBJ2-5	many	-	TGTGCCAGCAGTGACAGGGGAGAGACCCAGTACTTC	CASSDRGETQYF
TRBV7-9	TRBJ1-4	-	-	TGTGCCAGCATGGAGGAAAAACTGTTTTTT	CASMEEKLFF
TRBV20-1	TRBJ1-5	many	TRBD1	TGCAGTGCTAGGATACCGGGACAGGGAGCCCAGCCCCAGCATTTT	CSARIPGQGAQPQHF
TRBV9	TRBJ2-7	many	-	TGTGCCAGCAGCCTGCGCAGGGTGAGAGGGGAGCAGTACTTC	CASSLRRVRGEQYF
TRBV20-1	TRBJ2-6	many	TRBD1	TGCAGTGCTGACAGGGCTGGGGCCAACGTCCTGACTTTC	CSADRAGANVLTF
TRBV7-9	TRBJ2-7	many	-	TGTGCCAGCAGCTTAGCGCCGATTGAAAGCTCCTACGAGCAGTACTTC	CASSLAPIESSYEQYF
TRBV18	TRBJ1-1	-	-	TGTGCCAGCTCACCACCGGGGAGAGACACTGAAGCTTTCTTT	CASSPPGRDTEAFF
TRBV10-3	TRBJ2-5	-	TRBD1	TGTGCCATCAGGGCGGGACAGGGGTTCGTCCAAGAGACCCAGTACTTC	CAIRAGQGFVQETQYF
TRBV20-1	TRBJ1-5	few	TRBD1	TGCAGTGCTCCTCAGGGGGCCGGGTTTAGCAATCAGCCCCAGCATTTT	CSAPQGAGFSNQPQHF
TRBV7-2	TRBJ2-7	few	-	TGTGCCAGCAGCCAAGAAGGGGAACGCTCCTACGAGCAGTACTTC	CASSQEGERSYEQYF
TRBV6-6	TRBJ1-2	-	-	TGTGCCAGCAGTTATGGGTTGCGCAGGGGAATTGATGGCTACACCTTC	CASSYGLRRGIDGYTF
TRBV29-1	TRBJ1-1	-	-	TGCAGCGTAGGGGCTTACACTGAAGCTTTCTTT	CSVGAYTEAFF
TRBV29-1	TRBJ2-2	-	-	TGCAGCGTTGAGGGGGCGGGGCTGAGCGGGGAGCTGTTTTTT	CSVEGAGLSGELFF
TRBV2	TRBJ2-7	many	-	TGTGCCAGCAGTGAACCCCTCGACCTTACCTACGAGCAGTACTTC	CASSEPLDLTYEQYF
TRBV5-8	TRBJ1-4	few	-	TGTGCCAGCAGCTTGGTGGGGGGCGAAGGGGAAAAACTGTTTTTT	CASSLVGGEGEKLFF
TRBV10-3	TRBJ2-7	many	TRBD1	TGTGCCATCAGAGGTTCAGTAGGGGGCCGATCCTACGAGCAGTACTTC	CAIRGSVGGRSYEQYF
TRBV19	TRBJ2-7	-	-	TGTGCCAGTAGTATTACACTATCAGCGTCCTACGAGCAGTACTTC	CASSITLSASYEQYF
TRBV5-1	TRBJ1-2	many	-	TGCGCCAGCAGCTTGGAGGAGGGAGCCCATGGCTACACCTTC	CASSLEEGAHGYTF
TRBV4-1	TRBJ2-7	-	-	TGCGCCAGCAGCCAAGATATTGCCAGAGAGCAGTACTTC	CASSQDIAREQYF
TRBV5-1	TRBJ2-2	few	TRBD2	TGCGCCAGCAGCGGTTATAGCGGGAGGAACACCGGGGAGCTGTTTTTT	CASSGYSGRNTGELFF
TRBV11-2	TRBJ1-2	-	TRBD1	TGTGCCAGCTCACCGGAGGGGCAGGGGGCCGATGGCTACACCTTC	CASSPEGQGADGYTF
TRBV7-3	TRBJ2-5	-	-	TGTGCCAGCAGCTTCGCAGGGGATGAAAAACTGTACTTC	CASSFAGDEKLYF
TRBV25-1	TRBJ1-2	many	-	TGTGCCAGCAGTGAAGGTAACAGCTATGGCTACACCTTC	CASSEGNSYGYTF
TRBV5-1	TRBJ1-5	many	TRBD1	TGCGCCAGCAGCAAGGGACAGGGGCTCGATCAGCCCCAGCATTTT	CASSKGQGLDQPQHF
TRBV7-9	TRBJ2-7	once	-	TGTGCCACCAGGGGGGCAGCGGGCGAGCAGTACTTC	CATRGAAGEQYF
TRBV7-2	TRBJ1-3	-	-	TGTGCCAGCAGCTTAGCGATGGACGGCACCATATATTTT	CASSLAMDGTIYF
TRBV4-2	TRBJ1-4	many	-	TGTGCCAGCAGCCAATCTCGCGGCAGGAACGAAAAACTGTTTTTT	CASSQSRGRNEKLFF
TRBV11-2	TRBJ1-2	-	-	TGTGCCAGCAGCTTAGGTCTGTGGTCTGAGATTGGCTACACCTTC	CASSLGLWSEIGYTF
TRBV7-8	TRBJ1-1	-	-	TGTGCCAGCAGCTTAGGCGTGGGTCAGAAAACTGAAGCTTTCTTT	CASSLGVGQKTEAFF
TRBV10-3	TRBJ1-1	many	TRBD1	TGTGCCGTCAAACCGGGACAGAGGAACACTGAAGCTTTCTTT	CAVKPGQRNTEAFF
TRBV7-8	TRBJ1-5	-	-	TGTGCCAGCAGCTTCGGACCACAGGGCGGCAATCAGCCCCAGCATTTT	CASSFGPQGGNQPQHF
TRBV7-9	TRBJ2-6	-	-	TGTGCCAGCAGCTTACGAGGGCCAGCCTCCTCTGGGGCCAACGTCCTGACTTTC	CASSLRGPASSGANVLTF
TRBV7-2	TRBJ2-5	many	-	TGTGCCAGCAGTAATTCTCAGACCCCTGGGGACTTC	CASSNSQTPGDF
TRBV5-1	TRBJ1-2	-	TRBD1	TGCGCCAGCGCAGACAGGGGGAAAGGAGCTAACTATGGCTACACCTTC	CASADRGKGANYGYTF
TRBV3-1	TRBJ1-5	many	-	TGTGCCAGCAGCCAAGATGGGCAGGGAGGTAAGCCCCAGCATTTT	CASSQDGQGGKPQHF
TRBV29-1	TRBJ2-3	-	-	TGCAGCGTTGGCGGAGGGATTAATAGCACAGGTACGCAGTATTTT	CSVGGGINSTGTQYF
TRBV12-3/TRBV12-4	TRBJ1-2	many	-	TGTGCCAGCAGTTTTTCCCTATTCTTTAACTATGGCTACACCTTC	CASSFSLFFNYGYTF